This TCR beta chain came from a study of blood T cell repertoires in COVID-19. Study summary: Acute-phase and convalescent COVID-19 samples originated in the United States, Italy and Spain. Sources were T cells, B-cell-depleted T cells, or PBMCs; the material itself was cDNA or gDNA.

Self-reported history from a screening survey and questionnaire set each donor's cohort. Authors' methods: Counts of nucleated cells, estimated from reference gene primer amplification, were obtained. Sequenced by immunoSEQ multiplex PCR; TCRdb stores in-frame clones only, minus some. The V and J calls and clone size come from that table; D and trimming were worked out from the DNA. The sample lists approximately 260,000 clones, approximately 86% occurring once. Specimen: PBMCs or T cells enriched from blood (not recorded which). This sequence was found in a woman between 40 and 55 years old with acute COVID-19.

CDR3 sequence (DNA): TGTGCCAGCAGACGAGCGGGAGGGGACAATGAGCAGTTCTTC. Amino acids: CASRRAGGDNEQFF. The chain employs TRBV6-5 and TRBJ2-1; 10 positions match TRBD2. CDR1 MNHEY and CDR2 SVGAGI come from the germline V gene. The CDR3 runs to 14 residues. The V segment lost 6 bases and the J segment 5 bases; nucleotides outside the gene matches: 4.